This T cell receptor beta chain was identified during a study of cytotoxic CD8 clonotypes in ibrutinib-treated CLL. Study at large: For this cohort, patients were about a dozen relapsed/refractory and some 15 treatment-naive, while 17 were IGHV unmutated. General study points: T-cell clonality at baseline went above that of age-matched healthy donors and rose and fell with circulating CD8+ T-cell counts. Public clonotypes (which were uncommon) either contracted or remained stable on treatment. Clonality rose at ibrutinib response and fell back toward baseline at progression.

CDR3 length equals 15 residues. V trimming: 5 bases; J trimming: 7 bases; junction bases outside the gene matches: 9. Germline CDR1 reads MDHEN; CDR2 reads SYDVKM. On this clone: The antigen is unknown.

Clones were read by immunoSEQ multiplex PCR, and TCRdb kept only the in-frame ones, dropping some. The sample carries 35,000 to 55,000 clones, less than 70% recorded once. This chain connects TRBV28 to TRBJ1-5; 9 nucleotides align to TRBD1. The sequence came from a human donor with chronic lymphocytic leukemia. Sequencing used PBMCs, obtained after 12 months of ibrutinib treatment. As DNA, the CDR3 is TGTGCCAGCAGTCCCCCGGGACAGGGCGTGCAGCCCCAGCATTTT. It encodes CASSPPGQGVQPQHF.